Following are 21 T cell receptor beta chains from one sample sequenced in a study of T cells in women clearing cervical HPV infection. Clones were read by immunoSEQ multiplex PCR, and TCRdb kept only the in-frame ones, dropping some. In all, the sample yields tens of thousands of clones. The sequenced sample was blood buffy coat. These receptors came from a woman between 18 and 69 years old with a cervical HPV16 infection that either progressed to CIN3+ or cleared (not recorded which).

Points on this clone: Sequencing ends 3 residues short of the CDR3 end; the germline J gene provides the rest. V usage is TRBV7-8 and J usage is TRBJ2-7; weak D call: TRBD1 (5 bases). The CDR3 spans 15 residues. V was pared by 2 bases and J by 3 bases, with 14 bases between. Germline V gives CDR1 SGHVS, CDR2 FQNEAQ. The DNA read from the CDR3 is TGTGCCAGCAGCTTACAGGGTGGGGTTAGCTACGAG. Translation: CASSLQGGVSYE. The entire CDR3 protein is CASSLQGGVSYEQYF.

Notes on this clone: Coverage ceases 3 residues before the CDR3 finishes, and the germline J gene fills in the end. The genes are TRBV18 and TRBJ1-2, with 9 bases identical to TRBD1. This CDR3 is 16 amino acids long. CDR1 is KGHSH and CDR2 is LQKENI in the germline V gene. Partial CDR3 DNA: TGTGCCAGCTCCCTAAAAAAGGGACAGGGATACAATGAC. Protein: CASSLKKGQGYND. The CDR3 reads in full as CASSLKKGQGYNDYTF.

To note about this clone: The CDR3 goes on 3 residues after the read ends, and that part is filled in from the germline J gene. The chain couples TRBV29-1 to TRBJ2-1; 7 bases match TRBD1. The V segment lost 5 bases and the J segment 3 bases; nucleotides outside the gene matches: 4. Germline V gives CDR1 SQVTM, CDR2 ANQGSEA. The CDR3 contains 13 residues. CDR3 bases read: TGCAGCGTTTTACGGGACAGCTACAATGAG. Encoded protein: CSVLRDSYNE. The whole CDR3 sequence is CSVLRDSYNEQFF.

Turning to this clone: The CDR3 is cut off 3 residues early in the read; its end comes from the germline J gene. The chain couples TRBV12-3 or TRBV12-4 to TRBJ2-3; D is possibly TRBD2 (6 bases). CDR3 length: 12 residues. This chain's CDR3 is CASSFIAETQYF. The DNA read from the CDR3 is TGTGCCAGCAGTTTTATAGCGGAGACG.

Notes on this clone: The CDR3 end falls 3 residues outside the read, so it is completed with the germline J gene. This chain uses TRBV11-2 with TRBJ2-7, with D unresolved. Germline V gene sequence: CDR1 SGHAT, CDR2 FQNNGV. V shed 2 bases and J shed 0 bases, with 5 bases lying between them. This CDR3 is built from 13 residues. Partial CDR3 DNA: TGTGCCAGCAGCTTACAGGTCTCCTACGAG. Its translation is CASSLQVSYE. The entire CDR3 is CASSLQVSYEQYF.

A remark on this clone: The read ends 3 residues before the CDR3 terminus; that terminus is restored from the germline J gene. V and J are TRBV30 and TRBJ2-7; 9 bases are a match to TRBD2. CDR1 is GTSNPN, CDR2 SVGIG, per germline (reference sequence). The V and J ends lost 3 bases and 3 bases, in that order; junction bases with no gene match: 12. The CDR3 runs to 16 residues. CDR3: CAWSLLGTSIHYEQYF. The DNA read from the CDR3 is TGTGCCTGGAGCCTCCTGGGGACTAGCATCCACTACGAG.

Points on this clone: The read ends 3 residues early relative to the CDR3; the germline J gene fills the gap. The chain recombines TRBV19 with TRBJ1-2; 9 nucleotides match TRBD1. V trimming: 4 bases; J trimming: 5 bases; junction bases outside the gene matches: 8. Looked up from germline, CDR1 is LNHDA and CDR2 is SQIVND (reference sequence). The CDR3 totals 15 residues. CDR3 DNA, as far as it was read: TGTGCCAGTAGTAAGACGTCGGACAGGGGATATGGC. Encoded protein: CASSKTSDRGYG. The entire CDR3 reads CASSKTSDRGYGYTF. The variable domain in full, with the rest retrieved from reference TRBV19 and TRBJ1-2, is DGGITQSPKYLFRKEGQNVTLSCEQNLNHDAMYWYRQDPGQGLRLIYYSQIVNDFQKGDIAEGYSVSREKKESFPLTVTSAQKNPTAFYLCASSKTSDRGYGYTFGSGTRLTVV.

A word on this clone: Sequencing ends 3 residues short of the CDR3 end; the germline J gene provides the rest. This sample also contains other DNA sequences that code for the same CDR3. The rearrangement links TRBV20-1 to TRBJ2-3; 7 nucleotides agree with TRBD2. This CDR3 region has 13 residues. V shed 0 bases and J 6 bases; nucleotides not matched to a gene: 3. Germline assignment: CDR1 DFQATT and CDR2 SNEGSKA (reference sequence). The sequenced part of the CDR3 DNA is TGCAGTGCTAGAGATGCTAGCGGCGATACG. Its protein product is CSARDASGDT. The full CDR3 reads CSARDASGDTQYF.

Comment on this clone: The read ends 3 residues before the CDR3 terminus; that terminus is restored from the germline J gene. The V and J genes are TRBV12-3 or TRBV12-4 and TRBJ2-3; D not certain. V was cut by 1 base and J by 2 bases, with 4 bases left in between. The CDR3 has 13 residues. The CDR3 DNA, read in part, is TGTGCCAGCAGTTTAGGGCCCACAGATACG. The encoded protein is CASSLGPTDT. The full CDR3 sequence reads CASSLGPTDTQYF.

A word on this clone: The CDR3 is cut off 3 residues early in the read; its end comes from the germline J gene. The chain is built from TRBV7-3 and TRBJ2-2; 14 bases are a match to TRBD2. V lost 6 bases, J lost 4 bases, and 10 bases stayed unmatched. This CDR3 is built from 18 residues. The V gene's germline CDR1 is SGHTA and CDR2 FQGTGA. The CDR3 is CASSPGLAGELGTGELFF. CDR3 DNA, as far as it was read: TGTGCCAGCAGTCCGGGACTAGCGGGAGAGCTAGGCACCGGGGAG.

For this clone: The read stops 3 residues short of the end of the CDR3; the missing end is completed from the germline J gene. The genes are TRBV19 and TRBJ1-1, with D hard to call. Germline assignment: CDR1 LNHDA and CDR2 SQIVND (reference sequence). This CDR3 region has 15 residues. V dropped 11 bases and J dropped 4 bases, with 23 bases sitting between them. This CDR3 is CAGSNKELTGTEAFF. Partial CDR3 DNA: TGTGCCGGCTCCAACAAGGAACTCACGGGCACTGAA.

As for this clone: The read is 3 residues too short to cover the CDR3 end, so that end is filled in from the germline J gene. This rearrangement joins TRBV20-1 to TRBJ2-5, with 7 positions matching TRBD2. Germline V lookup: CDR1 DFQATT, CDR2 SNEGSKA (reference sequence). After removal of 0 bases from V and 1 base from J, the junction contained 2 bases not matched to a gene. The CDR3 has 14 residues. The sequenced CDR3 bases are TGCAGTGCTAGAGAGGGGGGGGGCCAAGAGACC. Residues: CSAREGGGQET. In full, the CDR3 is CSAREGGGQETQYF.

The CDR3 is CASSETDHYTF. The CDR3 bases that were read are TGTGCCAGCAGCGAAACAGACCAC. The chain recombines TRBV7-9 with TRBJ1-2; D unresolved. Read data end 3 residues before the CDR3 end; the end is taken from the germline J gene. The CDR3 loop spans 11 amino acids. In germline, CDR1 is SEHNR, CDR2 FQNEAQ (reference sequence). Looking up the rest from reference TRBV7-9 and TRBJ1-2 gives the full variable domain: DTGVSQNPRHKITKRGQNVTFRCDPISEHNRLYWYRQTLGQGPEFLTYFQNEAQLEKSRLLSDRFSAERPKGSFSTLEIQRTEQGDSAMYLCASSETDHYTFGSGTRLTVV.

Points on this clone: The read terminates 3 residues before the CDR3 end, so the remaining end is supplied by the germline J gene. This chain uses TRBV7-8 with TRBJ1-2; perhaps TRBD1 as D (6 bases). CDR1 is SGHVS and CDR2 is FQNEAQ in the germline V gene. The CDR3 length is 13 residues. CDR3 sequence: CASSLGWDTEYTF. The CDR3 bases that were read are TGTGCCAGCAGCTTAGGATGGGACACCGAG.

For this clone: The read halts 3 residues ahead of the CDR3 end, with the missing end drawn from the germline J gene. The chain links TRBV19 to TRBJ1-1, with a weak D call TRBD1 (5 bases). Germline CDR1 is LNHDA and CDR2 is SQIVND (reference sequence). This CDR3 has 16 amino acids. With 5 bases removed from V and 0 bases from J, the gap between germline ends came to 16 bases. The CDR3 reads CASSPMGGGLNTEAFF. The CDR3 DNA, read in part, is TGTGCCAGTAGTCCGATGGGGGGGGGATTGAACACTGAA.

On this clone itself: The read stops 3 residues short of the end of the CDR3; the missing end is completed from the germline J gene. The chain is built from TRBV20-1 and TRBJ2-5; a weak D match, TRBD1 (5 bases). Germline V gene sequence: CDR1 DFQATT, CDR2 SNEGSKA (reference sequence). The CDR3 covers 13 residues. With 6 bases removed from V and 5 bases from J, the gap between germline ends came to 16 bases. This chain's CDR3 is CSAVRAGWETQYF. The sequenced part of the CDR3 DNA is TGCAGTGCAGTCAGGGCTGGTTGGGAGACC.

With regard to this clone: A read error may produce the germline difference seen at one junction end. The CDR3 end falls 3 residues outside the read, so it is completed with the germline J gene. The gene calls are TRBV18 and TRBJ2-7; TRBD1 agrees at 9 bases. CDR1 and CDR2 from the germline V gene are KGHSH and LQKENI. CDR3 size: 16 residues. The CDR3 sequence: CPSSPAEGQGVYEQYF. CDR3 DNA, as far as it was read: TGTCCCAGCTCCCCCGCCGAGGGACAGGGTGTCTACGAG.

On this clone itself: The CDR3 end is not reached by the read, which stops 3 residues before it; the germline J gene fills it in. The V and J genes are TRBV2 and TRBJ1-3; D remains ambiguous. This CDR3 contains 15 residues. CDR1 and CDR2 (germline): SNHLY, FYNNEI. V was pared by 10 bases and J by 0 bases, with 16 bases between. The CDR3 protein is CATMGSPYSGNTIYF. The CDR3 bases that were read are TGTGCCACAATGGGCAGCCCTTACTCTGGAAACACC.

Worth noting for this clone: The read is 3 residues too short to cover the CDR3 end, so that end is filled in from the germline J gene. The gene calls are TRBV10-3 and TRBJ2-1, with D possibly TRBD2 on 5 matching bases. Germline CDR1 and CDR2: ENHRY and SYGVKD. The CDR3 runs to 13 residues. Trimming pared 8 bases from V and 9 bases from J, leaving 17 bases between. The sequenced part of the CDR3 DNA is TGTGCCATCCGGGAACTAGAAGGCAGTGAG. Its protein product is CAIRELEGSE. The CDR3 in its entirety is CAIRELEGSEQFF.

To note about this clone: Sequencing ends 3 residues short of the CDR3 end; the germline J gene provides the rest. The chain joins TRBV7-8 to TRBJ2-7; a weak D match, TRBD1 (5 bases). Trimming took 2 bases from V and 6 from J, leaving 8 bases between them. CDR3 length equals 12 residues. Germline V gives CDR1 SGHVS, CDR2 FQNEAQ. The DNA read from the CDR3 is TGTGCCAGCAGCTTAATAGGGGTCGAG. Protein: CASSLIGVE. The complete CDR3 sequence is CASSLIGVEQYF.

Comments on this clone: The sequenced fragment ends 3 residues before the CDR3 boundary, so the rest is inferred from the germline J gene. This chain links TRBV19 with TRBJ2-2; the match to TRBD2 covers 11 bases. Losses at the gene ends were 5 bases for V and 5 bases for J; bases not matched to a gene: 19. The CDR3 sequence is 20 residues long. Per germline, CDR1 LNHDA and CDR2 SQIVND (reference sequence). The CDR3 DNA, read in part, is TGTGCCAGTAGTCTTCGACCCCGCAGGTCTCTAGCGGGAGGTACCGGGGAG. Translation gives CASSLRPRRSLAGGTGE. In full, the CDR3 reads CASSLRPRRSLAGGTGELFF.